This T cell receptor beta chain is drawn from a study of beta chain features in type 1 diabetes (dated by TCRdb to about 2018). At the level of the whole study: Patients and healthy donors did not differ in mean age, gender distribution, total cell number or subset yield. A total of about 99,000,000 sorted cells were examined across all samples, and RNA yield correlated strongly with the number of cells per subset. In the study, TCRB repertoires of sorted circulating CD4+ T cell subsets from recently diagnosed type 1 diabetes patients were compared with those of matched healthy donors. Regulatory and stem cell-like memory subsets were obtained from only 8 patients and about 8 healthy donors, while naive and central memory subsets were obtained from all 30 or so donors.

A single peripheral blood draw of around 120 mL on average was collected from each donor into heparinised tubes. A BD FACSAria II and a panel including CD45RO, CCR7, CD25, CD127, CD95 and CD27 were used to sort naive, central memory, regulatory and stem cell-like memory CD4+ T cells. A purity above 98% was achieved for all sorted populations. PBMCs were isolated right away by Lymphoprep density gradient centrifugation and were stained directly, without culture. To minimize batch effects, samples were stained and sorted in pairs, one healthy donor with one patient per experiment. The V end loses 2 bases and the J end loses 1 base, and a stretch of 9 bases separates them. The germline V gene yields SGDLS for CDR1 and YYNGEE for CDR2. The CDR3, cysteine through phenylalanine, is 14 amino acids long. The sequence is cut down to CDR3 DNA, 42 bases in frame from base 1. All of the isolated RNA was reverse transcribed with the High Capacity cDNA Reverse Transcription Kit, so expressed TCRB transcripts were sequenced. Deep immunoSEQ sequencing was applied to naive, central memory and regulatory T cell samples, giving an average of roughly 3.5 million total reads per sample. Sorted cells were lysed in RLT buffer, and RNA was extracted using DNase-treated RNeasy Micro or Mini kits according to cell number. Each cell subset was processed on its own to prevent cross-contamination, while patient and healthy donor samples were processed together. TCRB sequences were amplified from cDNA with the immunoSEQ multiplex PCR, producing 87-bp fragments spanning the CDR3 region. Amplicons were sequenced on the Illumina HiSeq platform. The authors' pipeline ran thus. Synthetic template baselines were used to correct PCR bias computationally, reads within Hamming distance 2 were collapsed together, and singletons that could not be merged were discarded. Reads were aligned against IMGT so that V, D and J genes, CDR3 length and insertions or deletions at six rearrangement sites could be assigned. Clonotype counts were normalized to sorted cell number within each subset before computing true diversity and Gini coefficients with the tcR R package. The overlap coefficient, calculated on TCRB nucleotide sequences, was used to measure repertoire sharing. As a proxy for the pre-selection repertoire, out-of-frame TCRB sequences from naive cells were analyzed. TCRdb stores this immuneACCESS table with in-frame sequences only. Part of the clones is absent; in the studies checked, under half of the shortfall reflects unresolved V genes, and no reason is known for the rest. That table supplies the V and J calls and clone size; D and trimming were determined from the DNA. This sample gives 600,000 or so clones in total; over 12% of them show up just once. Jointly, the top ten make up roughly 0.04% of the sample.

Of note for this clone: Which antigen it targets is not known. The input lacks base qualities; no much larger clone sits a single base away.

The paper as a whole reports these results and caveats: Naive, central memory and regulatory TCRB repertoires appeared more similar among patients than among healthy donors. Fewer insertions and more nucleotide deletions at VDJ recombination sites were observed in patients with type 1 diabetes, implying thymic rearrangement abnormalities. Type 1 diabetes patients showed a moderate but significant shortening of TCRB CDR3 length in all four CD4+ subsets. Because cDNA was sequenced instead of genomic DNA, activated cells with high expression could be over-represented, although the groups did not differ in activation or CD3 levels. Only small numbers of individuals were included in the HLA sub-analyses, which left unresolved whether HLA type had any influence on TCRB rearrangement. Shorter templates might be favored by PCR, yet because patient and control samples were amplified and corrected together, any such skew would affect both groups equally.

This chain is built from TRBV9 and TRBJ2-5; the D gene cannot be resolved reliably. The specimen sequenced was naive CD4+ T cells from blood. The cell subset or site label here, explained by the study, means: true naive CD4+ T cells. This TCR was recovered from a man aged 18 to 30 with type 1 diabetes. The CDR3 has the sequence CASSVASLQETQYF. The bases read TGTGCCAGCAGCGTCGCCAGCCTCCAAGAGACCCAGTACTTC.